This T cell receptor beta chain was sequenced for a study of T-cell reconstitution after alpha-beta-depleted transplantation in children. Whole-study findings and limits: T-cell counts and diversity were attributed mostly to newly produced T cells one year after transplant. High day-60 TCRbeta diversity in some patients came from surviving recipient T cells and thymic progenitors. By about two months after transplant, alpha-beta T cells reportedly arose from several hundred graft clones that had expanded.

CDR3 length: 16 amino acids. V lost 1 base to trimming and J lost 7 bases; unmatched junction nucleotides: 6. Germline V lookup: CDR1 SGHRS, CDR2 YFSETQ. Preparing the TCRbeta library involved the use of unique molecular identifiers. TCRdb called the PCR reads again in MiXCR, with one record for every CDR3 protein. The sample consists of roughly 670,000 distinct CDR3 sequences, around 13% of them appearing once. About this clonotype: The target antigen is unknown.

V usage is TRBV5-1 and J usage is TRBJ2-1; TRBD2 matches 12 bases. The TCR was taken from a girl aged 2 to 9 with congenital amegakaryocytic thrombocytopenia, due to receive a stem cell transplant. Sequenced here: PBMCs, sampled before TCRalphabeta/CD19-depleted stem cell transplant. CDR3 coding DNA: TGCGCCAGCAGCTTGCCTAGCGGGAGGGCCGGTAATGAGCAGTTCTTC. Its protein is CASSLPSGRAGNEQFF.